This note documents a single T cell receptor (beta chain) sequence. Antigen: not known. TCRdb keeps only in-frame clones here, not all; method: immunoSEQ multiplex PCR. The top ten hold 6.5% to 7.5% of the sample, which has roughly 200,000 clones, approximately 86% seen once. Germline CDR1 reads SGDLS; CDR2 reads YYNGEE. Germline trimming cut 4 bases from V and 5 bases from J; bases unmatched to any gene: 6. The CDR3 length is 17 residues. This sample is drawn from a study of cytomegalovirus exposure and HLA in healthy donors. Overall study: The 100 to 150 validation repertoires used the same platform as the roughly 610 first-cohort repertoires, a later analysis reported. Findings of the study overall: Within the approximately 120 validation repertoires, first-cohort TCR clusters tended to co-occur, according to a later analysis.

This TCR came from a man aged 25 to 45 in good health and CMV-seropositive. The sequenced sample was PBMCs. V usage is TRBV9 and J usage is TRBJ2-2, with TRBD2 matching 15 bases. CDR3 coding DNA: TGTGCCAGCAGCTCCGGACTAGCGGGGGGGCCGACCGGGGAGCTGTTTTTT. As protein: CASSSGLAGGPTGELFF.